Shown below are 4 T cell receptor beta chains from a single sample sequenced in a study of blood T cell repertoires in COVID-19. TCRdb's table, derived via immunoSEQ multiplex PCR, lists solely in-frame clones and lacks some. Of approximately 140,000 clones listed, 79% were seen once; the top ten hold roughly 3.5%. Input material: peripheral blood. The receptors originated from a man aged 60-69 years with acute or convalescent COVID-19.

The V and J genes are TRBV28 and TRBJ2-5; 11 nucleotides agree with TRBD2. This CDR3 is built from 16 residues. CDR1 is MDHEN, CDR2 SYDVKM, per germline. Losses at the gene ends were 5 bases for V and 1 base for J; bases not matched to a gene: 6. The CDR3 DNA reads TGTGCCAGCAGTCTAGCGGGAGGCACATTCCAAGAGACCCAGTACTTC. As protein: CASSLAGGTFQETQYF. Full variable domain (remainder filled in from reference TRBV28 and TRBJ2-5): DVKVTQSSRYLVKRTGEKVFLECVQDMDHENMFWYRQDPGLGLRLIYFSYDVKMKEKGDIPEGYSVSREKKERFSLILESASTNQTSMYLCASSLAGGTFQETQYFGPGTRLLVL.

The chain is built from TRBV27 and TRBJ1-2, with TRBD1 matching over 10 bases. The CDR3 spans 15 residues. V was clipped by 7 bases and J by 5 bases; unmatched bases: 10. Germline CDR1 MNHEY, CDR2 SMNVEV (reference sequence). CDR3 DNA: TGTGCCAGCACCAAGGGACAGGGGATTGGGTATGGCTACACCTTC. The encoded protein is CASTKGQGIGYGYTF.

The CDR3 nucleotides read TGCAGCGTTGAGCAGGGTATTTCGCAGTATTTT. It translates to CSVEQGISQYF. V and J are TRBV29-1 and TRBJ2-3, with D possibly TRBD1 on 5 matching bases. This CDR3 is built from 11 residues. V was pared by 3 bases and J by 10 bases, with 11 bases between. Per germline, CDR1 SQVTM and CDR2 ANQGSEA.

The rearrangement joins TRBV6-5 to TRBJ1-3, with D perhaps matching TRBD1 (6 bases). The CDR3 runs to 15 residues. Germline lookup yields CDR1 MNHEY and CDR2 SVGAGI. Trimming cost V 8 bases and J 4 bases, with 18 bases left between them. CDR3 loop: CASQRTGSDGNTIYF. As DNA, the CDR3 is TGTGCCAGCCAACGAACAGGGTCAGACGGAAACACCATATATTTT.